This record looks at one T cell receptor (beta chain) sequence and its context. It lacks a known antigen. No much larger clone exists at a distance of one base, and base qualities are not known. Relative to germline, V is 4 bases shorter and J is 8 bases shorter, with 21 bases between their ends. The CDR1 and CDR2 encoded by the germline V gene are SGDLS and YYNGEE. The CDR3 runs 16 residues from the cysteine to the phenylalanine. Only the CDR3 part of the read is kept: 48 bases, read in frame from the first base. Genomic DNA was isolated from the sorted cells so that the TCRbeta CDR3 region could be sequenced. The immunoSEQ Assay was used for sequencing of TCRbeta CDR3 regions. Not all clones reach the TCRdb copy of this immuneACCESS table, which keeps in-frame sequences only. Checked studies attribute under half of the gap to unresolved V genes and leave the rest unexplained. The sample records tens of thousands of clones, 70% to 90% of which are singletons. The ten largest clones capture about 0.77% of the sample.

The data belong to a study of OX40 agonist ivuxolimab in advanced cancers. The study in broad terms: Ivuxolimab was a fully human IgG2 agonistic monoclonal antibody targeting the costimulatory receptor OX40 (CD134). The paper reports the monotherapy dose-escalation portion (N of about 54 patients) of the phase I ivuxolimab trial. Patients were allowed to have had prior anti-PD-1, anti-PD-L1 or anti-CTLA-4 therapy, and more than 30% of the dose-escalation patients had previously received checkpoint inhibitors. Intravenous ivuxolimab was administered to patients every 2 weeks at six dose levels: 0.01, 0.1, 0.3, 1.5, 3 and 10 mg/kg. Of the roughly 52 patients in dose escalation, about 20 had hepatocellular carcinoma, around 15 had melanoma, 9 had renal cell carcinoma and 9 had head and neck cancer. The point of sequencing TCRbeta in the periphery was to test whether ivuxolimab changed TCR sequence diversity and drove clonal T-cell expansion. Partial responses were achieved by three dose-escalation patients, of whom one had hepatocellular carcinoma and two had cutaneous melanoma. The dose-escalation cohort was around 83% male with a mean age of about 58 years, ranging from roughly 20 to 80. Points the paper makes about the study in general: Antigen specificity was not determined for the clonally expanded peripheral T cells. At doses of 0.1 to 3.0 mg/kg, clonal expansion of both CD4+ and CD8+ blood T cells was observed from baseline to week 6. Low levels of normalized T-cell clonal expansion were also shown by some nonresponding patients. After ivuxolimab, more expanded clones were found on average in CD8+ T cells than in CD4+ T cells. In the 0.1-3.0 mg/kg groups, partial responders were among the patients with the lowest normalized peripheral clonal expansion, particularly in CD8+ T cells.

Patients with autoimmune disease history or receiving systemic immunosuppression were excluded from the trial. Peripheral blood for TCR sequencing was drawn from every dose cohort at baseline, at cycle 4 day 1 and at cycle 7 day 1. Samples were obtained from an open-label, multicenter, first-in-human phase I dose-escalation trial of ivuxolimab. Adults with locally advanced or metastatic melanoma, renal cell carcinoma, hepatocellular carcinoma or head and neck squamous cell carcinoma were enrolled in the trial. CD4+ and CD8+ T cells were sorted separately from peripheral blood before TCR sequencing.

The V and J genes are TRBV9 and TRBJ1-4; the best D guess is TRBD1, with 6 bases matching. This sample comprised CD4+ or CD8+ T cells sorted from blood, obtained in a trial of the OX40 agonist ivuxolimab. The receptor was derived from an adult with an advanced solid tumor such as melanoma, head and neck, liver or kidney cancer. The nucleotide sequence reads TGTGCCAGCAGCCCCCGCCTGGGGGGGCTGGGGGAAAAACTGTTTTTT. Its protein is CASSPRLGGLGEKLFF.